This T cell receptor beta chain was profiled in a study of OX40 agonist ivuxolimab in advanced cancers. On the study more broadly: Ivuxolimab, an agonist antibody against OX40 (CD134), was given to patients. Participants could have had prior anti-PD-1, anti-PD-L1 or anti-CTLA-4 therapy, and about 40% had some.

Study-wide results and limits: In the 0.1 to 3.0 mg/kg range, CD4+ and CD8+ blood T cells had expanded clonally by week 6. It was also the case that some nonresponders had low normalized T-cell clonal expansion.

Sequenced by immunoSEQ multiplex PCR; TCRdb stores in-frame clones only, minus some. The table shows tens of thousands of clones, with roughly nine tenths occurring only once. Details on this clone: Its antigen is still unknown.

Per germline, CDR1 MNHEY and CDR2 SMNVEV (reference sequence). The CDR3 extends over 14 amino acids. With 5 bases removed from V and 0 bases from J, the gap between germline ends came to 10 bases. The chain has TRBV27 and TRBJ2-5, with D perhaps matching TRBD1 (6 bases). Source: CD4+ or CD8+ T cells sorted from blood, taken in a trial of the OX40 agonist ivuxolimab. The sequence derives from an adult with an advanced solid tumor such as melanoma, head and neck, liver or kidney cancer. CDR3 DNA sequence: TGTGCCAGCAGTGATACAGGGTACCAAGAGACCCAGTACTTC. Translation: CASSDTGYQETQYF.